This T cell receptor beta chain was obtained from a study of cytomegalovirus exposure and HLA in healthy donors. Study-level findings and limits: The classifier was said to identify cytomegalovirus status with high specificity and sensitivity.

V was shortened by 3 bases and J by 0 bases, with 11 bases between the two germline ends. This CDR3 comprises 15 residues. Per germline, CDR1 MNHNS and CDR2 SASEGT. The PCR ran on 60 Vbeta and 13 Jbeta primers. TCRdb's table, derived via immunoSEQ multiplex PCR, lists solely in-frame clones and lacks some. The ten top clones account for approximately 1%, within a sample of 80,000 to 95,000 clones. Regarding this clone: Its antigen remains unidentified.

The chain couples TRBV6-1 to TRBJ1-1, with D possibly being TRBD1 (6 bases). Sequencing was carried out using PBMCs. The TCR sequence derives from a woman in her twenties or thirties in good health and CMV-seronegative. In DNA, the CDR3 is TGTGCCAGCAGTGAGGACAGACGATTGAACACTGAAGCTTTCTTT. Amino acids: CASSEDRRLNTEAFF.